This T cell receptor beta chain came from a study of blood T cells in healthy people across ages. This CDR3 spans 11 amino acids. With 5 bases removed from V and 11 bases from J, the gap between germline ends came to 12 bases. Germline values: CDR1 MNHEY, CDR2 SVGEGT. With a J-beta primer mix and a sample-barcoded 5' primer, a second PCR ran roughly 7 to 11 cycles. TCRdb reanalysed the 5' RACE reads using MiXCR and keeps one entry per CDR3 protein. The sample records about 1.8 million distinct CDR3 sequences, just under 50% being singletons. The sample taken for sequencing was blood. The chain couples TRBV6-2 or TRBV6-3 to TRBJ2-5, with D uncertain. This TCR derives from a woman aged 35 to 49 in good health. The CDR3 DNA sequence: TGTGCCAGCAGTGACACCTACGTGCAGTACTTC. This gives the protein CASSDTYVQYF.